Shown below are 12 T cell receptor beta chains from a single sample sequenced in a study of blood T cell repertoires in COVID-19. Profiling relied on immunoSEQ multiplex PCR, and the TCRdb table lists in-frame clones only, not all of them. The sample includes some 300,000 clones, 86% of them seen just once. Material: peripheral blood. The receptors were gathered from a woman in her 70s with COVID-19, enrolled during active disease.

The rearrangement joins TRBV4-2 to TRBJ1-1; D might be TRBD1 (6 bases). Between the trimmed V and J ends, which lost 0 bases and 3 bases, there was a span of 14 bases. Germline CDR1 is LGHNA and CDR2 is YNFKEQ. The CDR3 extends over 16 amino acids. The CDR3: CASSQDSPAGDTEAFF. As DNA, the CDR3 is TGTGCCAGCAGCCAAGATAGCCCGGCAGGGGACACTGAAGCTTTCTTT.

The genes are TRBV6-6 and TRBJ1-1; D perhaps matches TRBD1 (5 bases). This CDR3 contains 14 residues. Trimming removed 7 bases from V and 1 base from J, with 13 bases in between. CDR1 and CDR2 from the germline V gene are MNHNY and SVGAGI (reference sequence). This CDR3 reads CASNTGTANTEAFF. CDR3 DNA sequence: TGTGCCAGCAATACAGGAACAGCGAACACTGAAGCTTTCTTT.

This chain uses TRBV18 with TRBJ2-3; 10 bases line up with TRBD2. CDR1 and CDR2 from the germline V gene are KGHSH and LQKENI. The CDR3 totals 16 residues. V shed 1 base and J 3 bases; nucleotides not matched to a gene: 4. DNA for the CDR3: TGTGCCAGCTCACCACTAGCGGGGGGCCTGACAGATACGCAGTATTTT. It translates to CASSPLAGGLTDTQYF.

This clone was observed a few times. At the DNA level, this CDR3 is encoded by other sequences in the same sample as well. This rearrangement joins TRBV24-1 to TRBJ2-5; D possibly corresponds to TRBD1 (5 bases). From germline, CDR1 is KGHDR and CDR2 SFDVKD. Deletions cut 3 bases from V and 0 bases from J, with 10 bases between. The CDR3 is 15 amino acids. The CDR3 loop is CATSDPTGYQETQYF. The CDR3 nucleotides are TGTGCCACCAGTGATCCCACAGGCTACCAAGAGACCCAGTACTTC.

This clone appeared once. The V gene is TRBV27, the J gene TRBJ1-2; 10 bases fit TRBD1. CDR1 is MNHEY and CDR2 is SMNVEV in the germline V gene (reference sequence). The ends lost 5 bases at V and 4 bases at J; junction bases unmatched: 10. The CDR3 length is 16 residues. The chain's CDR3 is CASSPREGQGTYGYTF. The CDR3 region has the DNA TGTGCCAGCAGTCCCCGCGAGGGACAGGGGACCTATGGCTACACCTTC.

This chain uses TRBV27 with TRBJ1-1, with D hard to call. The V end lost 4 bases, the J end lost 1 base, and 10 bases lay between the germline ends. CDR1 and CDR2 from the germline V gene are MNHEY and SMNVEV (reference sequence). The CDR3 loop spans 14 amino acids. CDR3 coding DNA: TGTGCCAGCAGTTGGCGGGATTCGAACACTGAAGCTTTCTTT. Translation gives CASSWRDSNTEAFF.

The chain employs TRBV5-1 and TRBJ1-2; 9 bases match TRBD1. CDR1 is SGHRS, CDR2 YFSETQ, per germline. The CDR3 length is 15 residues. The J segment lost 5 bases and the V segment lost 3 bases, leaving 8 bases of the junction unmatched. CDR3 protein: CASSSGGQGLYGYTF. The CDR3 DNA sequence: TGCGCCAGCAGCTCCGGCGGACAGGGGCTGTATGGCTACACCTTC.

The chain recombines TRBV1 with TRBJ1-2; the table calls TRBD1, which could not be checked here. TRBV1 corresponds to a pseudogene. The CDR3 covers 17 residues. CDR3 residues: CTSSIYRDRIANYGYTF. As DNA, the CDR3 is TGCACCAGCAGCATATACCGCGACAGAATTGCTAACTATGGCTACACCTTC.

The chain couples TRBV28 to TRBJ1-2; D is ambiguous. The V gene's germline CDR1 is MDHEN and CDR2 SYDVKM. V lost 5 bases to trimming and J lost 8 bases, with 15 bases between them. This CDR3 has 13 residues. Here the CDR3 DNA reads TGTGCCAGCAGTCCCCCCCCGACGGGAGGCTACACCTTC. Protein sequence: CASSPPPTGGYTF.

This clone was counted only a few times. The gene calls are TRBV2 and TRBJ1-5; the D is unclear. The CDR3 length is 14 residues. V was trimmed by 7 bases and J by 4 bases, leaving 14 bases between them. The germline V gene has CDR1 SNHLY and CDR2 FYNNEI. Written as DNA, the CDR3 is TGTGCCAGCACCGAGGGCGCATTAAATCAGCCCCAGCATTTT. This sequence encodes CASTEGALNQPQHF.

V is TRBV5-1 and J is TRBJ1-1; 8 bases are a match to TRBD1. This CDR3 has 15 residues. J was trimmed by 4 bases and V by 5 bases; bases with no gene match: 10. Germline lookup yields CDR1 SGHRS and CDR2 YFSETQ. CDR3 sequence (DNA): TGCGCCAGCAGACCGGACAGGGAGAGACTCACTGAAGCTTTCTTT. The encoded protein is CASRPDRERLTEAFF.

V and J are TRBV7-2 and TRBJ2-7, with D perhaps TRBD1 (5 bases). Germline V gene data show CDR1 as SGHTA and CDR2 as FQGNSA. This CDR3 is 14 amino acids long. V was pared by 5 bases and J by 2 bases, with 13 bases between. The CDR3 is CASSLGRVAYEQYF. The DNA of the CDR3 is TGTGCCAGCAGCCTGGGCAGGGTTGCCTACGAGCAGTACTTC.